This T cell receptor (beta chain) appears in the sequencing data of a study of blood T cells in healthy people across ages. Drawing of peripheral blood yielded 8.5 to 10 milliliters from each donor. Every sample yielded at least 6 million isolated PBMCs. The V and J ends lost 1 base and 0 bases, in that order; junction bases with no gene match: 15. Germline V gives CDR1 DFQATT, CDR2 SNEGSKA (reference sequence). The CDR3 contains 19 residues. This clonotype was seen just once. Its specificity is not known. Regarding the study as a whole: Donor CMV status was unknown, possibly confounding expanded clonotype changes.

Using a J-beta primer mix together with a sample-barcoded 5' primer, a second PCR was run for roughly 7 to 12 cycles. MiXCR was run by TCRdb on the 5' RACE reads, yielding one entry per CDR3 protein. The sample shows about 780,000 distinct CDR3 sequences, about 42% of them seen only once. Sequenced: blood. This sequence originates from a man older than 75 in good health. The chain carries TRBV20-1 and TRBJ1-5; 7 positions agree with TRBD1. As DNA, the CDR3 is TGCAGTGCTAGAGCTGGGGGTGACAGGGATTCTTATAGCAATCAGCCCCAGCATTTT. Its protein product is CSARAGGDRDSYSNQPQHF.